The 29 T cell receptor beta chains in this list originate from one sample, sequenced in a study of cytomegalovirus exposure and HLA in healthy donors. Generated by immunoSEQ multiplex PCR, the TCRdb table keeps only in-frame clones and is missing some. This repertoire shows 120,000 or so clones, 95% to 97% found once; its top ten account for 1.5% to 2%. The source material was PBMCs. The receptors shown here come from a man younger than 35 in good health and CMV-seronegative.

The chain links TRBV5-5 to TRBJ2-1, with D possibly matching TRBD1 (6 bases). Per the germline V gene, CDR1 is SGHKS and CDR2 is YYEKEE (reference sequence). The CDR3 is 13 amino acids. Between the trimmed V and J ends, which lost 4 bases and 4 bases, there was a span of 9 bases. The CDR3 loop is CASSPDSYNEQFF. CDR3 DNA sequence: TGTGCCAGCAGCCCGGACAGTTACAATGAGCAGTTCTTC.

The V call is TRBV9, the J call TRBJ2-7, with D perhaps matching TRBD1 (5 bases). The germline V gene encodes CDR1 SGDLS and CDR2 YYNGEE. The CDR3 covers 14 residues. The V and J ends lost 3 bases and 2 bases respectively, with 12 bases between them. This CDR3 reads CASSATGQAYEQYF. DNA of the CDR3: TGTGCCAGCAGCGCAACAGGCCAGGCCTACGAGCAGTACTTC.

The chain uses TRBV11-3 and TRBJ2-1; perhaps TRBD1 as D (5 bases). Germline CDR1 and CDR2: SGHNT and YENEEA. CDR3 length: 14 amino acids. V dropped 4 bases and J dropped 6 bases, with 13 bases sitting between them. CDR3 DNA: TGTGCCAGCAGCTCTCTCACAGGATCCAATGAGCAGTTCTTC. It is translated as CASSSLTGSNEQFF.

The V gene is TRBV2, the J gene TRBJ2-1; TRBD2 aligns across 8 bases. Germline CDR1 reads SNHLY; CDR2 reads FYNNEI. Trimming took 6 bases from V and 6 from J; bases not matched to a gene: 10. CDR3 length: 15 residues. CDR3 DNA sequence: TGTGCCAGCAGGGAACCAGCGGGAGCGTTCAATGAGCAGTTCTTC. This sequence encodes CASREPAGAFNEQFF.

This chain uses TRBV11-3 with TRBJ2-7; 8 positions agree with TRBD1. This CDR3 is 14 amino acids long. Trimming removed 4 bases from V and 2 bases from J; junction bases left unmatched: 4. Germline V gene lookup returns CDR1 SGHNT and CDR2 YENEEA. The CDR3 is CASSYLQGAYEQYF. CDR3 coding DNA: TGTGCCAGCAGCTACTTACAGGGGGCCTACGAGCAGTACTTC.

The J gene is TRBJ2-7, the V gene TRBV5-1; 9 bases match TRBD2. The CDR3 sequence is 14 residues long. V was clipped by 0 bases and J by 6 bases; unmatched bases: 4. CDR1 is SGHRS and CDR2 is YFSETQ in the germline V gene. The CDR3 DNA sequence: TGCGCCAGCAGCTTGGGGCTAGCGGGAAGCGAGCAGTACTTC. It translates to CASSLGLAGSEQYF.

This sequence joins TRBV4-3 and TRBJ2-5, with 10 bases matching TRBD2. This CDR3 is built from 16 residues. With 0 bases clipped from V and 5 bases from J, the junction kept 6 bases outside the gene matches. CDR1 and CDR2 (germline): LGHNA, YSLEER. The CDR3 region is CASSQESSGSTETQYF. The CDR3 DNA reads TGCGCCAGCAGCCAAGAGTCTAGCGGGAGTACGGAGACCCAGTACTTC.

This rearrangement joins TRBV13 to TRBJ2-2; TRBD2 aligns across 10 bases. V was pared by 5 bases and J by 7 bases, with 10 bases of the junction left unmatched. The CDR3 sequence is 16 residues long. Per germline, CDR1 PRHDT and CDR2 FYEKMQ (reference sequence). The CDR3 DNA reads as TGTGCCAGCAGCCTGCCACTAGCGGGATACGGCGGGGAGCTGTTTTTT. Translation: CASSLPLAGYGGELFF.

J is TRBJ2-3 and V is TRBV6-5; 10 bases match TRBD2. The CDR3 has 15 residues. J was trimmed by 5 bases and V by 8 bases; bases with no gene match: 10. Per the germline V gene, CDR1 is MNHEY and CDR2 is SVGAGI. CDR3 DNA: TGTGCCAGCCGACGACTAGCGGGTGTCCTAGATACGCAGTATTTT. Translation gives CASRRLAGVLDTQYF.

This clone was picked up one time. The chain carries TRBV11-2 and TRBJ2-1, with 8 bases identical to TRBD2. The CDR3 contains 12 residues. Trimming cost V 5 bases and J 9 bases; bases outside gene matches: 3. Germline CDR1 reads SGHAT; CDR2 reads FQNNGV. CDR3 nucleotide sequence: TGTGCCAGCAGCAGGACTAGCAGTGAGCAGTTCTTC. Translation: CASSRTSSEQFF. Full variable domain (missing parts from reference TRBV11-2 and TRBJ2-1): EAGVAQSPRYKIIEKRQSVAFWCNPISGHATLYWYQQILGQGPKLLIQFQNNGVVDDSQLPKDRFSAERLKGVDSTLKIQPAKLEDSAVYLCASSRTSSEQFFGPGTRLTVL.

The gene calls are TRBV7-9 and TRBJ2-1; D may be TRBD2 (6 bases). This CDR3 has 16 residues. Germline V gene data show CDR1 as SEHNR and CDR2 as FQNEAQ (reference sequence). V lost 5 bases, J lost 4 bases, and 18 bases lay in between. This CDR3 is CASSHTSRNIYNEQFF. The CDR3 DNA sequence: TGTGCCAGCAGCCATACTAGCCGAAACATATACAATGAGCAGTTCTTC.

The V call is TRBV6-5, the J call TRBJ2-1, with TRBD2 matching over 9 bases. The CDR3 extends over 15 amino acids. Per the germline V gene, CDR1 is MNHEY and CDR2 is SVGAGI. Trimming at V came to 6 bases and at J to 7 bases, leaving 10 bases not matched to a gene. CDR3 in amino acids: CASRLEGGRGNEQFF. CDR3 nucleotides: TGTGCCAGCAGACTTGAGGGCGGGAGGGGGAATGAGCAGTTCTTC.

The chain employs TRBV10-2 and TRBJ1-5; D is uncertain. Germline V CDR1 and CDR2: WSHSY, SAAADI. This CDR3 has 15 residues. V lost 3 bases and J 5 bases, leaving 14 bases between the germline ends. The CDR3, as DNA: TGCGCCAGCAGTGATAGGGTCGGGGTCCATCAGCCCCAGCATTTT. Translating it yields CASSDRVGVHQPQHF.

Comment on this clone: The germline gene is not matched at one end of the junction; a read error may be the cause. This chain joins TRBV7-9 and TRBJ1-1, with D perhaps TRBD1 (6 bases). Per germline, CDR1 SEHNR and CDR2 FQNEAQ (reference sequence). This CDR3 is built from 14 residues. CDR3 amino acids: CASRFTGSSTEAFF. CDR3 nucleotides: TGTGCCAGCCGCTTTACAGGGAGTAGTACTGAAGCTTTCTTT.

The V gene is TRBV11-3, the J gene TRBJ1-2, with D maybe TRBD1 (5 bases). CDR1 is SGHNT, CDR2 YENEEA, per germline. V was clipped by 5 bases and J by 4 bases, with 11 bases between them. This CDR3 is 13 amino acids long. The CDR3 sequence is CASSQGEVYGYTF. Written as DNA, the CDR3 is TGTGCCAGCAGCCAAGGGGAAGTCTATGGCTACACCTTC.

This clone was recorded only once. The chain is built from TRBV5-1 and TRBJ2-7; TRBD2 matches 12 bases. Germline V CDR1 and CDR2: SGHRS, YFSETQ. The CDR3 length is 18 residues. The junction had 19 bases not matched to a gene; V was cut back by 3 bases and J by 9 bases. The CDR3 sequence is CASSSSRGLAGTLRGQYF. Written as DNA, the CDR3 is TGCGCCAGCAGCTCCTCCCGGGGACTAGCGGGTACCCTACGAGGGCAGTACTTC. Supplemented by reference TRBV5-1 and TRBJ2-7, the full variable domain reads KAGVTQTPRYLIKTRGQQVTLSCSPISGHRSVSWYQQTPGQGLQFLFEYFSETQRNKGNFPGRFSGRQFSNSRSEMNVSTLELGDSALYLCASSSSRGLAGTLRGQYFGPGTRLTVT.

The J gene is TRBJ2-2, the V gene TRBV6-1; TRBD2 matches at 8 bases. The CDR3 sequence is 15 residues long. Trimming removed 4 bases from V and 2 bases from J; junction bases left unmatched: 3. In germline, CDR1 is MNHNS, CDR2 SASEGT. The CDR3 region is CASSAGTRNTGELFF. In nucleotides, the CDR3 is TGTGCCAGCAGTGCCGGGACTAGAAACACCGGGGAGCTGTTTTTT.

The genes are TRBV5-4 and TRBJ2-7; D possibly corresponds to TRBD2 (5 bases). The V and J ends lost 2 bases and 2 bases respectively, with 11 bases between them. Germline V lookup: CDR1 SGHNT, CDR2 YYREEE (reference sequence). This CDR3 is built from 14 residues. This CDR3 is CASSFPGRAYEQYF. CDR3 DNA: TGTGCCAGCAGCTTCCCGGGAAGGGCCTACGAGCAGTACTTC.

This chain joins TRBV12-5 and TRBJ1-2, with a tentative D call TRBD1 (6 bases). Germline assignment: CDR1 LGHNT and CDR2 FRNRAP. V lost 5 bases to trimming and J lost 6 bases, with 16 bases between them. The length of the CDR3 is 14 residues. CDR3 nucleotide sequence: TGTGCTAGTGGTCCGGAACAGGGAACCAATGGCTACACCTTC. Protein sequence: CASGPEQGTNGYTF.

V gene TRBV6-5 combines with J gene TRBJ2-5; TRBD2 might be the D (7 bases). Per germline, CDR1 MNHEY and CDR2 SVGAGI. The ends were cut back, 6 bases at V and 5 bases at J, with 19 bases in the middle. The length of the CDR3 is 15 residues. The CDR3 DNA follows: TGTGCCAGCAGCCTTACAGGGCGGGAGATGGAGACCCAGTACTTC. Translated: CASSLTGREMETQYF.

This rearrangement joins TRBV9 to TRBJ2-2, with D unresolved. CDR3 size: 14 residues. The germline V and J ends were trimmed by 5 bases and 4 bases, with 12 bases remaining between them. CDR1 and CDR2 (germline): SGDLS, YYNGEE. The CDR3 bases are TGTGCCAGCAGTACATCTTCGGGCACCGGGGAGCTGTTTTTT. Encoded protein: CASSTSSGTGELFF.

The DNA for the CDR3 is TGCGCCAGCAGCCAGGAAGACAGGCCCTCTAACTATGGCTACACCTTC. Encoded protein: CASSQEDRPSNYGYTF. The chain uses TRBV4-1 and TRBJ1-2; D may be TRBD1 (6 bases). Per the germline V gene, CDR1 is MGHRA and CDR2 is YSYEKL. The CDR3 loop spans 16 amino acids. V was clipped by 3 bases and J by 0 bases, with 14 bases between them.

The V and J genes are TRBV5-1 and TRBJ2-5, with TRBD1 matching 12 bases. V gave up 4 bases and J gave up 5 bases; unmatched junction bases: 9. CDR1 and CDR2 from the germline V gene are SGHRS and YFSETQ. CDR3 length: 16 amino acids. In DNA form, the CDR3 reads TGCGCCAGCAGCATGGGACAGGGGGCGCGAAGGGAGACCCAGTACTTC. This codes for CASSMGQGARRETQYF.

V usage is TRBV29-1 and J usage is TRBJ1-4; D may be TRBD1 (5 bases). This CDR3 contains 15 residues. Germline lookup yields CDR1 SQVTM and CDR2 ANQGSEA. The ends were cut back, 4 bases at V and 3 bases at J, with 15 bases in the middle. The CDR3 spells CSVAPTGGSNEKLFF. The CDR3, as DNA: TGCAGCGTTGCACCTACGGGGGGATCTAATGAAAAACTGTTTTTT. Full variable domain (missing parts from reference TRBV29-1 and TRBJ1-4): SAVISQKPSRDICQRGTSLTIQCQVDSQVTMMFWYRQQPGQSLTLIATANQGSEATYESGFVIDKFPISRPNLTFSTLTVSNMSPEDSSIYLCSVAPTGGSNEKLFFGSGTQLSVL.

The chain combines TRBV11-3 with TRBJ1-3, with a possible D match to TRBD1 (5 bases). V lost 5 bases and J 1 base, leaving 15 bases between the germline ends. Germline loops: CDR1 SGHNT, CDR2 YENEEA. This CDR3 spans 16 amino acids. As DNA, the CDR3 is TGTGCCAGCAGCCCAAGGCAGGGAGGATCTGGAAACACCATATATTTT. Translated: CASSPRQGGSGNTIYF.

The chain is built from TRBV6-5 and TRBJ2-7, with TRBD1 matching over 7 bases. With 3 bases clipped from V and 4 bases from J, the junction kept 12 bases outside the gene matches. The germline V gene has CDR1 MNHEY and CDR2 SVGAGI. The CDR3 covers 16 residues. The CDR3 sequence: CASSYRETGIRYEQYF. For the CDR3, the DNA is TGTGCCAGCAGTTATCGAGAGACAGGGATAAGGTACGAGCAGTACTTC.

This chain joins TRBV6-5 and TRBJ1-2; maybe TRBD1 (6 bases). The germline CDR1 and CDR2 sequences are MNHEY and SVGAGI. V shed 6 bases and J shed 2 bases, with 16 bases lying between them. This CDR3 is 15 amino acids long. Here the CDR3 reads CASSPLRGQNYGYTF. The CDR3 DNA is TGTGCCAGCAGCCCTTTACGAGGACAGAACTATGGCTACACCTTC.

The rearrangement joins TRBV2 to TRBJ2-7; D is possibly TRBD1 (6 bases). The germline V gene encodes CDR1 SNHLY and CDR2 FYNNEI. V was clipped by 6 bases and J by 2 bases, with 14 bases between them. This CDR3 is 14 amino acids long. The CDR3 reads CASRPRQATYEQYF. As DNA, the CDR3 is TGTGCCAGCAGGCCTAGACAGGCTACCTACGAGCAGTACTTC.

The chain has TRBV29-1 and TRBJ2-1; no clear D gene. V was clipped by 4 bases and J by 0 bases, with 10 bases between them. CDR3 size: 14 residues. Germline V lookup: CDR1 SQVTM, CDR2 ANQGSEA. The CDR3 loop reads CSVAVAGSYNEQFF. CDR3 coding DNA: TGCAGCGTTGCGGTAGCTGGCTCCTACAATGAGCAGTTCTTC.